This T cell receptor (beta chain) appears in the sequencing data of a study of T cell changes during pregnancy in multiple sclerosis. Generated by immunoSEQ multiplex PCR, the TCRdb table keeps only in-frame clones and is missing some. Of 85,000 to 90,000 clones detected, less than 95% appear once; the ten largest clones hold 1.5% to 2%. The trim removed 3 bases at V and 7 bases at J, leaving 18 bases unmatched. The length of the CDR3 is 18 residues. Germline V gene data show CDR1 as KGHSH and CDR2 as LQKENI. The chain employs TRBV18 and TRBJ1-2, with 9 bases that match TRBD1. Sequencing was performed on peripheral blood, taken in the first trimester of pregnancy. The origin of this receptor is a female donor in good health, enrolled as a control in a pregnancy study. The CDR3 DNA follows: TGTGCCAGCTCACCCGGACAGGGGATCGTAGAGGGGTCAAGTGGCTACACCTTC. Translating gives CASSPGQGIVEGSSGYTF.